A single sample gave rise to the 13 T cell receptor beta chains below, sequenced in a study of T cells after posttransplantation cyclophosphamide. TCRdb's table, derived via immunoSEQ multiplex PCR, lists solely in-frame clones and lacks some. This repertoire shows some 16,000 clones, roughly 84% found once; its top ten account for 5%. Controls had myeloablative marrow grafts with methotrexate and calcineurin inhibitor, sampled at 1 year. The sequencing used PBMCs, collected more than 350 days after allogeneic stem cell transplant with calcineurin inhibitor and methotrexate. These TCRs come from a young adult male patient who received an allogeneic stem cell transplant from a related donor, was CMV-positive, and had no GVHD. The T cells may come from the graft donor.

This chain joins TRBV19 and TRBJ2-5, with TRBD1 as a possible D gene (5 bases). Germline-derived CDR1 and CDR2 are LNHDA and SQIVND (reference sequence). Trimming pared 5 bases from V and 2 bases from J, leaving 9 bases between. There are 13 residues in the CDR3. This CDR3 is CASSAGNQETQYF. The CDR3 coding sequence is TGTGCCAGTAGTGCAGGGAATCAAGAGACCCAGTACTTC.

The rearrangement joins TRBV7-2 to TRBJ2-3; D may be TRBD2 (5 bases). CDR1 SGHTA and CDR2 FQGNSA come from the germline V gene. This CDR3 has 19 residues. V shed 2 bases and J shed 2 bases, with 23 bases lying between them. This chain's CDR3 is CASSLMGWEERTSTDTQYF. The DNA for the CDR3 is TGTGCCAGCAGCTTAATGGGGTGGGAAGAGCGGACCTCCACAGATACGCAGTATTTT.

The V gene is TRBV4-2, the J gene TRBJ1-1; D unresolved. V dropped 0 bases and J dropped 7 bases, with 12 bases sitting between them. Germline lookup yields CDR1 LGHNA and CDR2 YNFKEQ. This CDR3 has 14 residues. Written as DNA, the CDR3 is TGTGCCAGCAGCCAAGAAGTTTCGTCAGTTGAAGCTTTCTTT. It codes for CASSQEVSSVEAFF.

The J gene is TRBJ2-2, the V gene TRBV6-5; the match to TRBD1 covers 11 bases. This CDR3 has 12 residues. Per germline, CDR1 MNHEY and CDR2 SVGAGI. V trimming: 6 bases; J trimming: 15 bases; junction bases outside the gene matches: 6. The CDR3 spells CASSQDRGQVFF. The CDR3 DNA reads as TGTGCCAGCAGCCAGGACAGGGGGCAGGTGTTTTTT.

This sequence joins TRBV6-1 and TRBJ1-4, with TRBD1 identical over 8 bases. The V gene's germline CDR1 is MNHNS and CDR2 SASEGT. The CDR3 consists of 14 residues. Losses at the gene ends were 6 bases for V and 4 bases for J; bases not matched to a gene: 4. The CDR3: CASSQGAGNEKLFF. CDR3 nucleotides: TGTGCCAGCAGCCAGGGGGCAGGTAATGAAAAACTGTTTTTT.

The genes are TRBV29-1 and TRBJ2-7, with 8 bases that match TRBD1. Germline CDR1 SQVTM, CDR2 ANQGSEA. V trimming: 5 bases; J trimming: 0 bases; junction bases outside the gene matches: 12. This CDR3 is 16 amino acids long. The CDR3 sequence: CSVYAVRDRISYEQYF. CDR3 nucleotides: TGCAGCGTTTATGCGGTCCGGGACAGGATCTCCTACGAGCAGTACTTC.

This chain uses TRBV5-5 with TRBJ1-3; no definite D call. With 6 bases removed from V and 4 bases from J, the gap between germline ends came to 14 bases. CDR1 SGHKS and CDR2 YYEKEE come from the germline V gene (reference sequence). The CDR3 length is 14 residues. DNA of the CDR3: TGTGCCAGCACCCGAGCCGAGCCGGGAAACACCATATATTTT. Protein sequence: CASTRAEPGNTIYF.

This clone showed up just once. A junction end diverges from the germline sequence, so it may reflect a read error. The chain uses TRBV28 and TRBJ2-5, with unresolved D. CDR3 length equals 16 residues. From germline, CDR1 is MDHEN and CDR2 SYDVKM. CDR3 coding DNA: TGTGCCAGCAGCGGCCTGAAGGCCGAGACTGATTACGAGCAGCACTTC. Its translation is CASSGLKAETDYEQHF. The variable domain in full, completed from reference TRBV28 and TRBJ2-5, reads DVKVTQSSRYLVKRTGEKVFLECVQDMDHENMFWYRQDPGLGLRLIYFSYDVKMKEKGDIPEGYSVSREKKERFSLILESASTNQTSMYLCASSGLKAETDYEQHFGPGTRLLVL.

This sequence joins TRBV28 and TRBJ2-7; D gene uncertain. Germline V gives CDR1 MDHEN, CDR2 SYDVKM. V was shortened by 5 bases and J by 1 base, with 15 bases between the two germline ends. The CDR3 covers 15 residues. The DNA for the CDR3 is TGTGCCAGCAGTGGCAGCGTGCTCGGTTCCTACGAGCAGTACTTC. This gives the protein CASSGSVLGSYEQYF.

The V gene is TRBV4-3, the J gene TRBJ1-6, with D perhaps matching TRBD1 (5 bases). Per germline, CDR1 LGHNA and CDR2 YSLEER. The CDR3 has 18 amino acids. V shed 0 bases and J shed 0 bases, with 12 bases lying between them. Here the CDR3 DNA reads TGCGCCAGCAGCCAAGATCCCCAGGGAAGCTCCTATAATTCACCCCTCCACTTT. Protein product: CASSQDPQGSSYNSPLHF.

This clone rates as medium-sized. This chain links TRBV6-6 with TRBJ2-5, with TRBD1 as a possible D gene (5 bases). CDR3 length equals 15 residues. Germline CDR1 MNHNY, CDR2 SVGAGI (reference sequence). The V gene lost 6 bases and the J gene lost 5 bases, with 19 bases spanning the gap. CDR3 DNA sequence: TGTGCCAGCAGCGAGGCGGCAGGGATTACGGAGACCCAGTACTTC. Translation: CASSEAAGITETQYF.

This sequence joins TRBV6-4 and TRBJ2-3; D is perhaps TRBD2 (5 bases). V was trimmed by 2 bases and J by 2 bases, leaving 11 bases between them. The CDR3 has 15 amino acids. Germline V CDR1 and CDR2: MRHNA, SNTAGT. This chain's CDR3 is CASSDRSGSTDTQYF. The CDR3 bases are TGTGCCAGCAGTGACAGAAGCGGTTCCACAGATACGCAGTATTTT.

The CDR3, as DNA: TGTGCCAGCAGTGAAACCCAGGGGGACGGTCAGCCCCAGCATTTT. This translates into CASSETQGDGQPQHF. The chain carries TRBV6-1 and TRBJ1-5, with TRBD1 matching 7 bases. CDR1 MNHNS and CDR2 SASEGT come from the germline V gene. This CDR3 comprises 15 residues. Germline trimming cut 2 bases from V and 6 bases from J; bases unmatched to any gene: 7.